This T cell receptor (beta chain) was captured in a study of identical twins. Findings and limits, study-wide: The more abundant beta clonotypes in cord blood had fewer insertions, and memory repertoires did not show this. Zero-insertion results could be subject to partial confounding by invariant MAIT and iNKT cells. In drawing conclusions, the study used cross-sectional statistical analysis and did not follow the same donors.

The CDR3 contains 12 residues. The germline V gene has CDR1 SQVTM and CDR2 ANQGSEA. Trimming removed 3 bases from V and 5 bases from J, with 11 bases in between. TCRdb recomputed calls from the 5' RACE reads with MiXCR, one row per CDR3 protein. The sample holds 350,000 to 400,000 distinct CDR3 sequences, roughly 9% seen once. This clonotype was counted a few times. Antigen: not known. The chain carries TRBV29-1 and TRBJ2-7; D is perhaps TRBD2 (5 bases). The sequencing sample was made of naive T cells sorted from blood. The sequence was obtained from a woman aged 45 to 65 in good health. CDR3 DNA sequence: TGCAGCGTTGATACCGGGATAGACGAGCAGTACTTC. It encodes CSVDTGIDEQYF.